A single sample gave rise to the 27 T cell receptor beta chains below, sequenced in a study of blood T cell repertoires in COVID-19. Assay used: immunoSEQ multiplex PCR; TCRdb lists only in-frame clones, some missing. The sample has 140,000 to 150,000 clones; around nine tenths are singletons. Sequenced sample: PBMCs or T cells enriched from blood (not recorded which). The receptors shown here come from a woman in her twenties or thirties with acute COVID-19.

CDR3 loop: CASSLQRGGLETQYF. As DNA, the CDR3 is TGTGCCAGCAGCCTCCAGAGGGGGGGCTTAGAGACCCAGTACTTC. This chain uses TRBV7-2 with TRBJ2-5; TRBD2 might be the D (7 bases). V was cut by 5 bases and J by 4 bases, with 17 bases left in between. The CDR3 extends over 15 amino acids. Germline-derived CDR1 and CDR2 are SGHTA and FQGNSA.

The chain combines TRBV7-9 with TRBJ2-7; D is perhaps TRBD1 (5 bases). The CDR3 covers 13 residues. V gave up 8 bases and J gave up 0 bases, with 11 bases separating them. The germline V gene encodes CDR1 SEHNR and CDR2 FQNEAQ (reference sequence). CDR3 sequence: CASEDMGSYEQYF. The CDR3 coding sequence is TGTGCCAGCGAGGACATGGGCTCCTACGAGCAGTACTTC. Full variable domain (missing parts from reference TRBV7-9 and TRBJ2-7): DTGVSQNPRHKITKRGQNVTFRCDPISEHNRLYWYRQTLGQGPEFLTYFQNEAQLEKSRLLSDRFSAERPKGSFSTLEIQRTEQGDSAMYLCASEDMGSYEQYFGPGTRLTVT.

The chain combines TRBV7-8 with TRBJ1-4, with unresolved D. Germline V lookup: CDR1 SGHVS, CDR2 FQNEAQ. The CDR3 has 14 residues. V shed 1 base and J shed 7 bases, with 10 bases lying between them. The CDR3 reads CASSLVDWGEKLFF. Here the CDR3 DNA reads TGTGCCAGCAGCTTAGTGGACTGGGGTGAAAAACTGTTTTTT.

Regarding this clone: Other DNA sequences in the sample encode the same CDR3. This chain joins TRBV11-3 and TRBJ1-1, with no clear D. In germline, CDR1 is SGHNT, CDR2 YENEEA. V lost 2 bases and J lost 1, with 5 bases in between. The CDR3 is made up of 13 amino acids. The CDR3 loop is CASSLTGNTEAFF. For the CDR3, the DNA is TGTGCCAGCAGCTTAACGGGGAACACTGAAGCTTTCTTT.

This clone was seen only once. The chain employs TRBV9 and TRBJ2-1, with 9 nucleotides matching TRBD1. This CDR3 region has 12 residues. V lost 2 bases and J lost 10; bases outside the gene matches: 1. CDR1 SGDLS and CDR2 YYNGEE come from the germline V gene. The CDR3 bases are TGTGCCAGCAGCGTTACAGGGGGCGAGCAGTTCTTC. Amino acids: CASSVTGGEQFF.

The chain recombines TRBV29-1 with TRBJ1-1; no reliable D call. The germline gives CDR1 SQVTM, CDR2 ANQGSEA. V gave up 3 bases and J gave up 5 bases, with 13 bases separating them. This CDR3 has 13 amino acids. The CDR3 loop is CSVETLGGTEAFF. The CDR3 nucleotides read TGCAGCGTTGAGACTCTGGGAGGGACTGAAGCTTTCTTT.

The rearrangement uses TRBV3-1 (or the pseudogene TRBV3-2) and TRBJ1-4; the match to TRBD1 covers 8 bases. The CDR3 spans 17 residues. CDR1 is LGHDT and CDR2 is YNNKEL in the germline V gene (reference sequence). J was trimmed by 8 bases and V by 0 bases; bases with no gene match: 11. CDR3 bases: TGTGCCAGCAGCCAAGATATCGGCCAGGGGGCTTACGAAAAACTGTTTTTT. It encodes CASSQDIGQGAYEKLFF.

This sequence joins TRBV2 and TRBJ1-5; TRBD1 matches at 8 bases. V trimming: 5 bases; J trimming: 5 bases; junction bases outside the gene matches: 8. Germline V gene data show CDR1 as SNHLY and CDR2 as FYNNEI. The CDR3 sequence is 15 residues long. The CDR3 coding sequence is TGTGCCAGCAGTTCTTTCCCAGGGGGCGATCAGCCCCAGCATTTT. Translation: CASSSFPGGDQPQHF.

V usage is TRBV6-6 and J usage is TRBJ1-1, with 7 bases aligning to TRBD1. Per germline, CDR1 MNHNY and CDR2 SVGAGI (reference sequence). With 6 bases clipped from V and 3 bases from J, the junction kept 7 bases outside the gene matches. This CDR3 is built from 14 residues. CDR3 DNA: TGTGCCAGCAGGTCCTCCAGGGGGTACACTGAAGCTTTCTTT. Translating gives CASRSSRGYTEAFF.

Concerning this clone: The sample contains more than one DNA sequence encoding this CDR3. The rearrangement uses TRBV28 and TRBJ1-1; D uncertain. The length of the CDR3 is 11 residues. Germline V gene lookup returns CDR1 MDHEN and CDR2 SYDVKM. The germline V and J ends were trimmed by 5 bases and 7 bases, with 8 bases remaining between them. The CDR3 reads CASSSTGEAFF. The CDR3 DNA reads as TGTGCCAGCAGTAGCACGGGTGAAGCTTTCTTT.

The chain couples TRBV6-5 to TRBJ2-7; the match to TRBD1 covers 8 bases. CDR1 and CDR2 (germline): MNHEY, SVGAGI. Trimming cost V 4 bases and J 0 bases; bases outside gene matches: 5. This CDR3 is 15 amino acids long. In DNA form, the CDR3 reads TGTGCCAGCAGTTCCCGACAGGGGCTCTCCTACGAGCAGTACTTC. Protein sequence: CASSSRQGLSYEQYF.

This chain connects TRBV27 to TRBJ2-1; 7 bases are a match to TRBD2. Germline CDR1 and CDR2: MNHEY and SMNVEV (reference sequence). Trimming took 5 bases from V and 0 from J; bases not matched to a gene: 4. The CDR3 is 15 residues long. This chain's CDR3 is CASSRSGNSYNEQFF. The CDR3 DNA is TGTGCCAGCAGTCGAAGCGGGAACTCCTACAATGAGCAGTTCTTC.

The chain uses TRBV11-3 and TRBJ2-3; TRBD1 matches at 8 bases. The V gene end was trimmed by 4 bases and the J gene end by 4 bases; junction bases not matched to a gene: 4. Per germline, CDR1 SGHNT and CDR2 YENEEA. CDR3 length: 14 residues. For the CDR3, the DNA is TGTGCCAGCAGCTCCGGACAGGGCTCAGATACGCAGTATTTT. Translation: CASSSGQGSDTQYF.

This chain joins TRBV9 and TRBJ2-2; 7 bases are shared with TRBD1. The V gene's germline CDR1 is SGDLS and CDR2 YYNGEE. Germline trimming cut 4 bases from V and 0 bases from J; bases unmatched to any gene: 9. This CDR3 region has 17 residues. This CDR3 is CASSHPGTAANTGELFF. In DNA, the CDR3 is TGTGCCAGCAGCCATCCAGGGACAGCCGCGAACACCGGGGAGCTGTTTTTT.

The chain carries TRBV4-3 and TRBJ1-1; D gene ambiguous. This CDR3 region has 15 residues. Germline loops: CDR1 LGHNA, CDR2 YSLEER. The V gene lost 2 bases and the J gene lost 4 bases, with 14 bases spanning the gap. The chain's CDR3 is CASSQSLKAVTEAFF. CDR3 in DNA: TGCGCCAGCAGCCAATCATTAAAGGCGGTCACTGAAGCTTTCTTT.

The V and J genes are TRBV7-9 and TRBJ1-2; D not resolved. The CDR3 totals 12 residues. Germline CDR1 reads SEHNR; CDR2 reads FQNEAQ (reference sequence). V gave up 5 bases and J gave up 7 bases, with 11 bases separating them. The CDR3 region has the DNA TGTGCCAGCAGCCAGGCCCTCGGTGGCTACACCTTC. Its translation is CASSQALGGYTF.

V and J are TRBV28 and TRBJ2-1; no clear D gene. V was cut by 3 bases and J by 9 bases, with 12 bases left in between. This CDR3 is 13 amino acids long. From germline, CDR1 is MDHEN and CDR2 SYDVKM. CDR3 sequence (DNA): TGTGCCAGCAGTTTCGATCCCTCAGGTGAGCAGTTCTTC. This translates into CASSFDPSGEQFF. The variable domain in full, with the rest retrieved from reference TRBV28 and TRBJ2-1, is DVKVTQSSRYLVKRTGEKVFLECVQDMDHENMFWYRQDPGLGLRLIYFSYDVKMKEKGDIPEGYSVSREKKERFSLILESASTNQTSMYLCASSFDPSGEQFFGPGTRLTVL.

The gene calls are TRBV28 and TRBJ2-7, with unresolved D. The CDR3 covers 13 residues. Germline V gene sequence: CDR1 MDHEN, CDR2 SYDVKM. With 3 bases removed from V and 0 bases from J, the gap between germline ends came to 6 bases. The DNA of the CDR3 is TGTGCCAGCAGTTTCTCGGTCTCCTACGAGCAGTACTTC. It yields the protein CASSFSVSYEQYF. Complete variable domain (other parts from reference TRBV28 and TRBJ2-7): DVKVTQSSRYLVKRTGEKVFLECVQDMDHENMFWYRQDPGLGLRLIYFSYDVKMKEKGDIPEGYSVSREKKERFSLILESASTNQTSMYLCASSFSVSYEQYFGPGTRLTVT.

The chain uses TRBV6-2 or TRBV6-3 and TRBJ2-3, with D maybe TRBD1 (6 bases). Per germline, CDR1 MNHEY and CDR2 SVGEGT. V lost 5 bases, J lost 6 bases, and 15 bases lay in between. The CDR3 is 14 amino acids. The CDR3 loop is CASSPGAFADTQYF. DNA for the CDR3: TGTGCCAGCAGTCCAGGGGCCTTCGCGGATACGCAGTATTTT.

This clone has only one observation. V gene TRBV7-8 combines with J gene TRBJ2-5; possibly TRBD2 for D (5 bases). The CDR3 has 12 amino acids. Germline V gene data show CDR1 as SGHVS and CDR2 as FQNEAQ. The V end lost 8 bases, the J end lost 5 bases, and 12 bases lay between the germline ends. CDR3 sequence reads: CASCRIAETQYF. The CDR3 DNA follows: TGTGCCAGCTGCCGGATAGCGGAGACCCAGTACTTC.

The genes are TRBV18 and TRBJ2-1, with D perhaps matching TRBD2 (6 bases). V was shortened by 0 bases and J by 9 bases, with 9 bases between the two germline ends. This CDR3 spans 13 amino acids. The V gene's germline CDR1 is KGHSH and CDR2 LQKENI. The DNA of the CDR3 is TGTGCCAGCTCACCACCTCGGGGAGGTGAGCAGTTCTTC. Amino acid sequence: CASSPPRGGEQFF.

This clone was found a few times. CDR3 residues: CASRSQGSQETQYF. In DNA, the CDR3 is TGCGCCAGCAGGAGTCAGGGGAGTCAAGAGACCCAGTACTTC. The V gene is TRBV5-1, the J gene TRBJ2-5; D is perhaps TRBD1 (6 bases). CDR1 is SGHRS and CDR2 is YFSETQ in the germline V gene. This CDR3 comprises 14 residues. V lost 5 bases and J lost 2, with 13 bases in between.

The J gene is TRBJ2-7, the V gene TRBV6-6, with TRBD1 matching over 12 bases. The CDR3 spans 15 residues. CDR1 and CDR2 from the germline V gene are MNHNY and SVGAGI (reference sequence). The J segment lost 4 bases and the V segment lost 5 bases, leaving 6 bases of the junction unmatched. This chain's CDR3 is CASSKGGQGAYEQYF. For the CDR3, the DNA is TGTGCCAGCAGTAAAGGGGGACAGGGGGCTTACGAGCAGTACTTC.

The gene calls are TRBV11-2 and TRBJ2-7; D not resolved. Germline CDR1 is SGHAT and CDR2 is FQNNGV. V dropped 0 bases and J dropped 5 bases, with 5 bases sitting between them. The CDR3 extends over 12 amino acids. This CDR3 reads CASSLDPDEQYF. The CDR3 bases are TGTGCCAGCAGCTTAGATCCGGACGAGCAGTACTTC.

The chain combines TRBV7-2 with TRBJ2-3, with TRBD2 matching over 7 bases. With 5 bases clipped from V and 4 bases from J, the junction kept 12 bases outside the gene matches. CDR3 length: 16 amino acids. Germline assignment: CDR1 SGHTA and CDR2 FQGNSA. CDR3 nucleotides: TGTGCCAGCAGCGGACTAGGCAGCGAGCTTTCAGATACGCAGTATTTT. It codes for CASSGLGSELSDTQYF.

V usage is TRBV7-2 and J usage is TRBJ2-7, with TRBD1 matching 10 bases. Losses at the gene ends were 2 bases for V and 2 bases for J; bases not matched to a gene: 3. This CDR3 region has 15 residues. Germline V gives CDR1 SGHTA, CDR2 FQGNSA. CDR3 sequence: CASSLKGTGAYEQYF. Written as DNA, the CDR3 is TGTGCCAGCAGCTTAAAGGGGACAGGGGCCTACGAGCAGTACTTC.

The chain couples TRBV5-4 to TRBJ2-3; 8 bases line up with TRBD2. The germline CDR1 and CDR2 sequences are SGHNT and YYREEE (reference sequence). Trimming at V came to 3 bases and at J to 4 bases, leaving 7 bases not matched to a gene. The CDR3 consists of 15 residues. CDR3 DNA sequence: TGTGCCAGCAGCTCGGGGGGGCGCGTTGCAGATACGCAGTATTTT. Protein sequence: CASSSGGRVADTQYF. Full variable domain (outside the CDR3, taken from reference TRBV5-4 and TRBJ2-3): ETGVTQSPTHLIKTRGQQVTLRCSSQSGHNTVSWYQQALGQGPQFIFQYYREEENGRGNFPPRFSGLQFPNYSSELNVNALELDDSALYLCASSSGGRVADTQYFGPGTRLTVL.